This T cell receptor (beta chain) was obtained from a study of monozygotic twins with inflammatory bowel disease. Study conclusions and caveats: In these data, no single strong IBD-associated signal or clonotype received support. Diversity of TCRbeta measured by inverse Simpson was lower in IBD patients than in healthy co-twins.

TCRdb re-called the 5' RACE reads and gives one entry per CDR3 protein, without DNA. The specimen's table records some 330,000 distinct CDR3 sequences. Blood (2.5 ml) was collected from every donor individually. As regards this clonotype: As yet, its antigen is unknown.

The CDR3 is 16 amino acids. Germline-derived CDR1 and CDR2 are LGHDT and YNNKEL (reference sequence). Sequencing input: blood. The chain links TRBV3-1 to TRBJ2-5; the D call from TCRdb, TRBD1, cannot be confirmed without DNA. This receptor was obtained from a human donor with ulcerative colitis or Crohn's disease, or a healthy co-twin of an affected twin (not recorded which). This CDR3 reads CASNPREGLVVETQYF.